In this sample, the clone carrying this T cell receptor beta chain turned up many times. Germline CDR1 and CDR2: MRHNA and SNTAGT. The CDR3 contains 15 residues. V lost 6 bases to trimming and J lost 8 bases; unmatched junction nucleotides: 10. The entry originates in a study of early T cells in non-severe SARS-CoV-2 infection. Each CDR3 protein is one row after TCRdb ran MiXCR on the 5' RACE reads. The table has roughly 54,000 distinct CDR3 sequences, roughly 12% seen once. The sequenced material came from whole blood. The chain recombines TRBV6-4 with TRBJ2-1, with 10 bases matching TRBD2. This clonotype originated in an adult who was a healthcare worker with PCR-confirmed SARS-CoV-2 infection or an uninfected control (not recorded which). The chain's CDR3 is CASSILAGEGYEQFF. The CDR3 region has the DNA TGTGCCAGCAGCATCCTAGCGGGAGAGGGCTATGAGCAGTTCTTC.